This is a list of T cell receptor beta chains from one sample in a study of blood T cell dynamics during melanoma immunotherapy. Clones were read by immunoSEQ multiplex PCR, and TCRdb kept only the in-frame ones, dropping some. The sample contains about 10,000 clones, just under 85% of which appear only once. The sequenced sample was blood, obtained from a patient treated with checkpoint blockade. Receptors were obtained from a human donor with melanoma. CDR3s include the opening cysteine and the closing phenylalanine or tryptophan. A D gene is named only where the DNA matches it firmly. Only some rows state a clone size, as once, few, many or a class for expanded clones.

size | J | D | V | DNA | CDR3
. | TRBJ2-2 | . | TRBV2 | TGTGCCAGCAGTCAAGGGGTCACCGGGGAGCTGTTTTTT | CASSQGVTGELFF
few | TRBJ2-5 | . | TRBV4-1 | TGCGCCAGCAGCCCGATAGGGGAAGGAAAGACCCAGTACTTC | CASSPIGEGKTQYF
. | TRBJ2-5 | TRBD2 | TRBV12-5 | TGTGCTAGTGGTTCAGGACTAGCGGGGCCCGCGGAGACCCAGTACTTC | CASGSGLAGPAETQYF
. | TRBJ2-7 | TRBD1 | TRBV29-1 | TGCAGCGTTGAGTTCCGGGACAGGGGATACGAGCAGTACTTC | CSVEFRDRGYEQYF
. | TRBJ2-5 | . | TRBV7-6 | TGTGCCAGCAGCCCCCTAACTGAAGAGACCCAGTACTTC | CASSPLTEETQYF
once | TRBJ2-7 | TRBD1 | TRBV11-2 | TGTGCCAGCAGCTTAACAGGGGTCGAGCAGTACTTC | CASSLTGVEQYF
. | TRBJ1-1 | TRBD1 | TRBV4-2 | TGTGCCAGCAGCTCCACAGGGGCCACTGAAGCTTTCTTT | CASSSTGATEAFF
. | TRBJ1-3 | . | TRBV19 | TGTGCCACTTTCCAGCCCGCCTCTGGAAACACCATATATTTT | CATFQPASGNTIYF
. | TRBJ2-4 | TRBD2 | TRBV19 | TGTGCCAGTAGTCCGGGACTAGCGGGGGTTGCCAAAAACATTCAGTACTTC | CASSPGLAGVAKNIQYF
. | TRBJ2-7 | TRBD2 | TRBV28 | TGTGCCAGCAGCCCGGGGGGCTACGAGCAGTACTTC | CASSPGGYEQYF
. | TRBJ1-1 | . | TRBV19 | TGTGCCAGTAGTATAGGGCGCAGGGCGCTAAGATCAGTATCGGCTTTCTTT | CASSIGRRALRSVSAFF
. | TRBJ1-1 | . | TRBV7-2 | TGTGCCAGCAGCCTATACATGAACACTGAAGCTTTCTTT | CASSLYMNTEAFF
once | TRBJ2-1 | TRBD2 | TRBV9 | TGTGCCAGCAGCGTAGGGACTAGTAAGATAGATGAGCAGTTCTTC | CASSVGTSKIDEQFF
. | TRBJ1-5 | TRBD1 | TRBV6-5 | TGTGCCAGCAGCGCACAGGGGGCTCGGCAGCCCCAGCATTTT | CASSAQGARQPQHF
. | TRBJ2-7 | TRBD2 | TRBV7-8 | TGTGCCAGCAGCTTAGGAACCGTCAGCGGGGGCGAGCAGTACTTC | CASSLGTVSGGEQYF
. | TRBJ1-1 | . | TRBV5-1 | TGCGCCAGCAGCTCGGGGGCCGGCACTGAAGCTTTCTTT | CASSSGAGTEAFF
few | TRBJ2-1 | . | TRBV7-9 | TGTGCCAGCAGCTTGGGTACAGGTTGGAATGAGCAGTTCTTC | CASSLGTGWNEQFF
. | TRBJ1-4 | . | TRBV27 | TGTGCCAGCAGTTCCCGCCCCGTGGTAACCAGGTGGACTAATGAAAAACTGTTTTTT | CASSSRPVVTRWTNEKLFF
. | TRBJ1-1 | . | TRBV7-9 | TGTGCCAGCGGCCCCAGGGGCACTGAAGCTTTCTTT | CASGPRGTEAFF
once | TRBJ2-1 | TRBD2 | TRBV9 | TGTGCCAGCAGCACTAGCGGGGGAAGGGATGAGCAGTTCTTC | CASSTSGGRDEQFF
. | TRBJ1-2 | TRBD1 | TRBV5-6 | TGTGCCAGCAGCTTGGTCGGACAGGGCACCCTCCTGTTCTATGGCTACACCTTC | CASSLVGQGTLLFYGYTF
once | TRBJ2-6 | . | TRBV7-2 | TGTGCCAGCAGCTTAGGACTCTCTGGGGCCAACGTCCTGACTTTC | CASSLGLSGANVLTF
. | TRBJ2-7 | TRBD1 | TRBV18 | TGTGCCAGCTTACCAGACAGGGGGGGTTCCTACGAGCAGTACTTC | CASLPDRGGSYEQYF
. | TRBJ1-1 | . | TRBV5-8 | TGTGCCAGCTCCCAAGTAGGAGGGGGGACTGAAGCTTTCTTT | CASSQVGGGTEAFF
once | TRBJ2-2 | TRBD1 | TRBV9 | TGTGCCAGCAGCGCCTCGACAGGGGACACCGGGGAGCTGTTTTTT | CASSASTGDTGELFF
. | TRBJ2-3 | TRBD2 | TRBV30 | TGTGCCTGGAGCATTAGCGGGGGGGTCACAGATACGCAGTATTTT | CAWSISGGVTDTQYF
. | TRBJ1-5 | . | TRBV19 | TGTGCCAGTAGTATGGCCGGGGGAGCTCAGCCCCAGCATTTT | CASSMAGGAQPQHF
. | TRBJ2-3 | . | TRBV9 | TGTGCCAGCAGCGTAGCCCGACTAGGGACTTTCACAGATACGCAGTATTTT | CASSVARLGTFTDTQYF
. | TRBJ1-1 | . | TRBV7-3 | TGTGCCAGCAGTTCTCAGACTATCGGCACTGAAGCTTTCTTT | CASSSQTIGTEAFF
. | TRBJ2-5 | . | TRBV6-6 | TGTGCCAGCACTTCCTCTGAGACCCAGTACTTC | CASTSSETQYF
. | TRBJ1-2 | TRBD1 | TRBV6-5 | TGTGCCAGCAGTTACTCGGGACAGGGCTATGGCTACACCTTC | CASSYSGQGYGYTF
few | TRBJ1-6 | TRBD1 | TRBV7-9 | TGTGCCAGCAGCCCTGGACAGGGCATCGATTCACCCCTCCACTTT | CASSPGQGIDSPLHF
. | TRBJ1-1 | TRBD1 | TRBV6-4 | TGTGCCAGCAGTTTAAGGCAGGGGGTGACTGAAGCTTTCTTT | CASSLRQGVTEAFF
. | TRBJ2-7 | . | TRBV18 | TGTGCCAGCTCATCAGCCCCAAGTCCCGACGAGCAGTACTTC | CASSSAPSPDEQYF
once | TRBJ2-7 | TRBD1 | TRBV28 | TGTGCCAGCAGCCTACAGGGGGCCTACGAGCAGTACTTC | CASSLQGAYEQYF
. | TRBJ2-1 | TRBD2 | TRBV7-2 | TGTGCCAGCAGCTCGGGGGGGGCCCCATACAATGAGCAGTTCTTC | CASSSGGAPYNEQFF
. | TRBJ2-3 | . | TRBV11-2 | TGTGCCAGCAGCTTAGTAAGGGGGGGGCAGGGTACGCAGTATTTT | CASSLVRGGQGTQYF
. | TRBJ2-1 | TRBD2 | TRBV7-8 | TGTGCCAGCCTCCTACTAGCGGGGGGCAATGAGCAGTTCTTC | CASLLLAGGNEQFF
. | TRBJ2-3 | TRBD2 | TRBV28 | TGTGCCAGCAGGTCATCTAGCGGGGGGGGTACAGATACGCAGTATTTT | CASRSSSGGGTDTQYF
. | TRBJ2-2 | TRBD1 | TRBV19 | TGTGCCAGCGAGCCGACAGGGATCGCCGGGGAGCTGTTTTTT | CASEPTGIAGELFF
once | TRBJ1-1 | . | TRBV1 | TGCACCAGCAGCCCCCGGCGGGGGAACACTGAAGCTTTCTTT | CTSSPRRGNTEAFF
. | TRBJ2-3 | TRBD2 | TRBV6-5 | TGTGCCAGCAGTTGGGACTACGGAGCCGGAGCAGATACGCAGTATTTT | CASSWDYGAGADTQYF